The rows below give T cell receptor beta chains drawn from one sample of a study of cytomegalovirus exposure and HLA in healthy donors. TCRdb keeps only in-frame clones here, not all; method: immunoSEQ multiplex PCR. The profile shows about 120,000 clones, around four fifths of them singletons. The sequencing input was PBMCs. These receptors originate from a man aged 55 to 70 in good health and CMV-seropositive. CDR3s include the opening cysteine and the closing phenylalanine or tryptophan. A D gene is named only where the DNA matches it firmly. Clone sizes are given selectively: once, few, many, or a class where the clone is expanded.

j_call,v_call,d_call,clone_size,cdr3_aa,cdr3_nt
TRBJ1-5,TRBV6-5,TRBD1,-,CASSRDSLRQPQHF,TGTGCCAGCAGTCGGGACAGCCTACGACAGCCCCAGCATTTT
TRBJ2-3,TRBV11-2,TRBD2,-,CASSFRLAGGGTDTQYF,TGTGCCAGCAGCTTTAGACTAGCGGGGGGTGGCACAGATACGCAGTATTTT
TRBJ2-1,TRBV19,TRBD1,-,CASSIEPGTAYNEQFF,TGTGCCAGTAGTATAGAACCCGGGACAGCTTACAATGAGCAGTTCTTC
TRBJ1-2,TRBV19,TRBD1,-,CASSPRGTGNYGYTF,TGTGCCAGTAGTCCCCGCGGGACAGGGAACTATGGCTACACCTTC
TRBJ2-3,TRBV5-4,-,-,CASSPGTDTQYF,TGTGCCAGCAGCCCCGGGACAGATACGCAGTATTTT
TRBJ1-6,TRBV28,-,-,CASTLSPLSPLHF,TGTGCCAGCACCCTGAGTCCTCTTTCACCCCTCCACTTT
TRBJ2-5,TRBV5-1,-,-,CASRLRITQETQYF,TGCGCCAGCAGACTAAGGATCACCCAAGAGACCCAGTACTTC
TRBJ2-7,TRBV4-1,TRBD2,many,CASSQDFGLAGDRYEQYF,TGCGCCAGCAGCCAAGATTTTGGTCTAGCGGGAGATAGATACGAGCAGTACTTC
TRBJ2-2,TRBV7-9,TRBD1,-,CASSSGTGEAGELFF,TGTGCCAGCAGCTCCGGGACAGGGGAGGCGGGGGAGCTGTTTTTT
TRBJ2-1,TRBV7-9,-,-,CASRLAGVGEQFF,TGTGCCAGCAGACTAGCTGGAGTTGGTGAGCAGTTCTTC
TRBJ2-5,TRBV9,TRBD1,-,CASSPGDRGRETQYF,TGTGCCAGCAGCCCCGGGGACAGGGGAAGGGAGACCCAGTACTTC
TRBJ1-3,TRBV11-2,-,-,CASSSASGGNTIYF,TGTGCCAGCAGCTCCGCCTCGGGGGGAAACACCATATATTTT
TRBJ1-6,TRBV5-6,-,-,CASSFFRSSYNSPLHF,TGTGCCAGCAGCTTCTTTAGGAGCTCCTATAATTCACCCCTCCACTTT
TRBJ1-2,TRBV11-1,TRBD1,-,CASRGEDRVRGYTF,TGTGCCAGCAGAGGCGAGGACAGGGTCCGTGGCTACACCTTC
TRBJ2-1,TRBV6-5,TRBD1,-,CASSSGQVNNEQFF,TGTGCCAGCAGTTCCGGACAGGTTAACAATGAGCAGTTCTTC
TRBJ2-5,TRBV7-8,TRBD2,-,CASSLFSAGGHNQETQYF,TGTGCCAGCAGCTTATTTTCAGCGGGGGGCCATAATCAAGAGACCCAGTACTTC
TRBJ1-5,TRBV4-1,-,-,CASSQVGGGFSNQPQHF,TGCGCCAGCAGCCAAGTGGGAGGGGGGTTTAGCAATCAGCCCCAGCATTTT
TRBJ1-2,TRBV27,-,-,CASRVGDSDYGYTF,TGTGCCAGCAGGGTAGGCGACAGCGACTATGGCTACACCTTC
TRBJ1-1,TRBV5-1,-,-,CASTRRAQGSTEAFF,TGCGCCAGCACCAGAAGGGCGCAGGGGTCGACTGAAGCTTTCTTT
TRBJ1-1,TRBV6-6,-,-,CASSLSTEAFF,TGTGCCAGCAGTTTATCCACTGAAGCTTTCTTT
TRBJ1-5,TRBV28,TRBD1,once,CASISGDRGAGQPQHF,TGTGCCAGCATCTCCGGGGACAGGGGAGCGGGCCAGCCCCAGCATTTT
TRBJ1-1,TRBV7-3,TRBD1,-,CASSRQGNTEAFF,TGTGCCAGCAGTCGACAGGGTAACACTGAAGCTTTCTTT
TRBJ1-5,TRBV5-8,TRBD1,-,CASSLETGVVQPQHF,TGTGCCAGCAGCTTGGAGACAGGGGTGGTTCAGCCCCAGCATTTT
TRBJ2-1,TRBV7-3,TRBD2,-,CASSSTSGGYNEQFF,TGTGCCAGCAGCTCGACTAGCGGGGGGTACAATGAGCAGTTCTTC
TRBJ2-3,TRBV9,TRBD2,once,CASSPPSAGGADTQYF,TGTGCCAGCAGCCCCCCTAGTGCGGGAGGAGCAGATACGCAGTATTTT
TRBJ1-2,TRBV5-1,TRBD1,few,CASSLQRAQGAGGYTF,TGCGCCAGCAGCTTACAACGAGCACAGGGGGCAGGTGGCTACACCTTC
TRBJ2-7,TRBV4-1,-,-,CASSQVTRGQPGLYF,TGCGCCAGCAGCCAAGTGACCAGGGGCCAACCTGGGTTGTACTTC
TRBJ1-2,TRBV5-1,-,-,CASSPVGVSYGYTF,TGCGCCAGCAGCCCGGTCGGGGTGAGCTATGGCTACACCTTC
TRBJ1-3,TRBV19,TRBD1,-,CASRQGGSLSGNTIYF,TGTGCCAGTCGGCAGGGGGGTAGCCTCTCTGGAAACACCATATATTTT
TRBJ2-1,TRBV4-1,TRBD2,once,CASSPGLARAWEQFF,TGCGCCAGCAGCCCCGGACTAGCTCGGGCATGGGAGCAGTTCTTC
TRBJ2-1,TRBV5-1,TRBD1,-,CASSLFPDRDWNEQFF,TGCGCCAGCAGCTTGTTCCCGGACAGGGACTGGAATGAGCAGTTCTTC
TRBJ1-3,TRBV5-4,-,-,CASSLNYQGFPGNTIYF,TGTGCCAGCAGCCTGAACTATCAGGGGTTTCCTGGAAACACCATATATTTT
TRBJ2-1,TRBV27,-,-,CASRLREGEQFF,TGTGCCAGCAGGTTAAGAGAGGGTGAGCAGTTCTTC
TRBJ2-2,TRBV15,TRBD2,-,CATSRAGGVRPGELFF,TGTGCCACCAGCAGAGCGGGAGGGGTTCGCCCCGGGGAGCTGTTTTTT
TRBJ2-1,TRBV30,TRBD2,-,CAWSGLGRGGNEQFF,TGTGCCTGGAGTGGTCTGGGGCGGGGGGGCAATGAGCAGTTCTTC
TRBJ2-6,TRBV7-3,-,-,CASSKTRDTGANVLTF,TGTGCCAGCAGCAAAACCAGGGATACTGGGGCCAACGTCCTGACTTTC
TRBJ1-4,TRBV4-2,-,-,CASSQDQRQFFKTNEKLFF,TGTGCCAGCAGCCAAGATCAAAGACAGTTCTTTAAAACTAATGAAAAACTGTTTTTT
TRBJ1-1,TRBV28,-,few,CASTLGGRDTEAFF,TGTGCCAGCACCCTAGGAGGGAGGGACACTGAAGCTTTCTTT